This is a list of T cell receptor beta chains from one sample in a study of vaccination and CD4 T cells after COVID-19. These TCRs' antigens remain unknown. Each CDR3 protein is one row after TCRdb ran MiXCR on the PCR reads. The sample carries 20,000 to 25,000 distinct CDR3 sequences, 43% recorded once. This material consisted of CD4+ T cells from blood, cultured in vitro, taken about 7 months after SARS-CoV-2 vaccination. The receptors derive from a human donor who had recovered from COVID-19. Each CDR3 is given with its conserved first and last residue. The D gene is left open where the match is weak. The size of a clone is reported for some rows only, either as once, few or many, or as a class for expanded clones.

v_gene	j_gene	abundance	d_gene	CDR3nt	CDR3aa
TRBV20-1	TRBJ2-6	-	-	TGCAGTGCTAGCCTTACGACAGCCCTTCTCTTCCCCGGGACCCGGACTGGGGCCAACGTCCTGACTTTC	CSASLTTALLFPGTRTGANVLTF
TRBV27	TRBJ1-6	medium-sized	TRBD1	TGTGCCAGCGGACAGGGTTTTTCACCCCTCCACTTT	CASGQGFSPLHF
TRBV19	TRBJ2-7	-	-	TGTGCCAGTAGTATAGGACTAAACTCCTACGAGCAGTACTTC	CASSIGLNSYEQYF
TRBV7-6	TRBJ2-7	-	TRBD1	TGTGCCAGCAGCAAAACAGGGGTCGAGCAGTACTTC	CASSKTGVEQYF
TRBV11-2	TRBJ2-7	few	-	TGTGCCAGCAGCTTGTTTGGCGAATCCTACGAGCAGTACTTC	CASSLFGESYEQYF
TRBV6-1	TRBJ1-2	medium-sized	TRBD1	TGTGCCAGCAGTCAAGCTCGGGACAGGGGGAATGGCTACACCTTC	CASSQARDRGNGYTF
TRBV12-3/TRBV12-4	TRBJ2-3	-	-	TGTGCCAGCAGTTTAGACAGGGTTCGCACAGATACGCAGTATTTT	CASSLDRVRTDTQYF
TRBV7-3	TRBJ2-1	-	TRBD2	TGTGCCAGCAGCCCTACTCCTAGCGGGGTATACAATGAGCAGTTCTTC	CASSPTPSGVYNEQFF
TRBV27	TRBJ1-2	-	-	TGTGCCAGCAGTTTAACAGGCTCTAACTATGGCTACACCTTC	CASSLTGSNYGYTF
TRBV28	TRBJ1-6	-	TRBD1	TGTGCCAGCATGAGGGGGCAAAGTTCACCCCTCCACTTT	CASMRGQSSPLHF
TRBV27	TRBJ1-2	few	-	TGTGCCAGCAGTACGGGACTCAATAACTATGGCTACACCTTC	CASSTGLNNYGYTF
TRBV7-3	TRBJ2-1	few	-	TGTGCCAGCAGCTTCTTAGCGAGCGACAATGAGCAGTTCTTC	CASSFLASDNEQFF
TRBV28	TRBJ2-7	-	TRBD1	TGTGCCAGCAGCCCAATTGGACAGGGTAAAACCTACGAGCAGTACTTC	CASSPIGQGKTYEQYF
TRBV4-1	TRBJ1-5	few	-	TGCGCCAGCAGCCTACGAGAGGGAGATCAGCCCCAGCATTTT	CASSLREGDQPQHF
TRBV20-1	TRBJ2-7	-	-	TGCAGTGCTAGGGGTAGCGGTCTTTACGAGCAGTACTTC	CSARGSGLYEQYF
TRBV20-1	TRBJ2-5	-	-	TGCAGTGCTAGGCCGGACACGGGGGAGACCCAGTACTTC	CSARPDTGETQYF
TRBV15	TRBJ2-1	-	-	TGTGCCACCAGCAGAGCGGGGAGGGGGGGACCCCTCAATGAGCAGTTCTTC	CATSRAGRGGPLNEQFF
TRBV20-1	TRBJ1-2	-	TRBD1	TGCAGTGCTAGAGTAAGGGACAGGGGGTATGGCTACACCTTC	CSARVRDRGYGYTF
TRBV7-9	TRBJ1-6	-	-	TGTGCCAGCAGCTTAGATACAGGGCTTTTCGGTTCACCCCTCCACTTT	CASSLDTGLFGSPLHF
TRBV20-1	TRBJ2-5	-	TRBD2	TGCAGTGCCGATCCCCTTGGACTAGCGGGAGTCCAGACCCAGTACTTC	CSADPLGLAGVQTQYF
TRBV6-2/TRBV6-3	TRBJ2-5	large	TRBD1	TGTGCCAGCAGTAAGACAGGGAGAGAGACCCAGTACTTC	CASSKTGRETQYF
TRBV7-2	TRBJ1-5	few	-	TGTGCCAGCAGCTTAGGAGGAAGGGGGGGGCCCCAGCATTTT	CASSLGGRGGPQHF
TRBV24-1	TRBJ2-5	few	TRBD2	TGTGCCACCAGTGACCCTACCCCCGTGGGAGGGCCCCGGGAGACCCAGTACTTC	CATSDPTPVGGPRETQYF
TRBV6-5	TRBJ2-3	-	-	TGTGCCAGCAGTTTAGGCGGGCGGACAGATACGCAGTATTTT	CASSLGGRTDTQYF
TRBV29-1	TRBJ2-1	-	TRBD2	TGCAGCGTTGAAGCCCTAGCGGGAGGTCCGAGCTCCTACAATGAGCAGTTCTTC	CSVEALAGGPSSYNEQFF
TRBV2	TRBJ2-3	once	-	TGTGCCAGCAGTGATGGAGGTGGAATAGATACGCAGTATTTT	CASSDGGGIDTQYF
TRBV5-1	TRBJ1-6	-	-	TGCGCCAGCAGCGCCCTCCAGGGTGGCGGTAATTCACCCCTCCACTTT	CASSALQGGGNSPLHF
TRBV5-4	TRBJ2-1	-	TRBD2	TGTGCCAGCAGCCGGGGGGGCAGGGGCAGAACGGGAGTCAATGAGCAGTTCTTC	CASSRGGRGRTGVNEQFF
TRBV19	TRBJ2-1	-	-	TGTGCCAGTAGTCTCCTGGACGGGAAGAGCTCCTACAATGAGCAGTTCTTC	CASSLLDGKSSYNEQFF
TRBV19	TRBJ1-5	few	TRBD1	TGTGCCAGTAGTATCTCGGGACAGGGTGCTCAGCCCCAGCATTTT	CASSISGQGAQPQHF
TRBV6-5	TRBJ2-2	-	-	TGTGCCAGCAGTTACTCGGGGGGCAGGCGCACCGGGGAGCTGTTTTTT	CASSYSGGRRTGELFF
TRBV2	TRBJ1-2	few	TRBD1	TGTGCCAGCAGGAACAGGGGTTGGGAGGGTGGCTACACCTTC	CASRNRGWEGGYTF
TRBV28	TRBJ2-7	once	TRBD1	TGTGCCACCGAGCAACCGGGACAGGTTTTCTTCGAGCAGTACTTC	CATEQPGQVFFEQYF
TRBV18	TRBJ2-5	-	-	TGTGCCAGCTCACCCAGACAGGGAGGGGGCCAAGAGACCCAGTACTTC	CASSPRQGGGQETQYF
TRBV20-1	TRBJ2-3	-	-	TGCAGTGCGCCCGGGTGGGCTAGCGCCACAGATACGCAGTATTTT	CSAPGWASATDTQYF
TRBV6-1	TRBJ2-2	few	-	TGTGCCAGCAGTAACACCGAGCATGGCGCTTCCGGGGAGCTGTTTTTT	CASSNTEHGASGELFF
TRBV7-9	TRBJ2-5	-	-	TGTGCCAGCAGCTTATTTCACATCGGGGAGACCCAGTACTTC	CASSLFHIGETQYF
TRBV6-2/TRBV6-3	TRBJ2-7	-	-	TGTGCCACTTGGCCAGGAGGAGGTGAGCAGTACTTC	CATWPGGGEQYF
TRBV2	TRBJ2-5	once	-	TGTGCCAGCAGTGCGGGGCAGGTCCAAGAGACCCAGTACTTC	CASSAGQVQETQYF
TRBV20-1	TRBJ2-1	few	TRBD2	TGCAGTGCTATTGGGTCGACTAGCGGGAGGGCCAATGAGCAGTTCTTC	CSAIGSTSGRANEQFF
TRBV19	TRBJ2-2	-	-	TGTGCCAGTAGTCTATTTAGGGCAGGGGGGACCACCGGGGAGCTGTTTTTT	CASSLFRAGGTTGELFF
TRBV7-9	TRBJ2-7	-	TRBD2	TGTGCCAGCAGCCAGACGGGAGGGGGGACCTACGAGCAGTACTTC	CASSQTGGGTYEQYF